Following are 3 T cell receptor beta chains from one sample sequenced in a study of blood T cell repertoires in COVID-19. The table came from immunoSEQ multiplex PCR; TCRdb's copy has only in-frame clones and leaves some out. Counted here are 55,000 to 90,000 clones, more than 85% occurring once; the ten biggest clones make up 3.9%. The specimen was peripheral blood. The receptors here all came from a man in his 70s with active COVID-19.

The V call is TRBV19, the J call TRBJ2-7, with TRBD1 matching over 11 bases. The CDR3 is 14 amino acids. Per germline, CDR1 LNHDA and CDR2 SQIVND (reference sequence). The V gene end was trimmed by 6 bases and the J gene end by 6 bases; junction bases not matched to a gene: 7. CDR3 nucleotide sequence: TGTGCCAGTAGGGGACAGGGGGTTGTTCGCGAGCAGTACTTC. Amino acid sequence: CASRGQGVVREQYF.

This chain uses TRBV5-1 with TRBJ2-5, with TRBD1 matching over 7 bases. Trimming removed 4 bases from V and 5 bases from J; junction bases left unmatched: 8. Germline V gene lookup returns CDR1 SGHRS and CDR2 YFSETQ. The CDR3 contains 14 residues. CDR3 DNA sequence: TGCGCCAGCAGCCCCGACAGGGCCCGGGAGACCCAGTACTTC. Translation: CASSPDRARETQYF.

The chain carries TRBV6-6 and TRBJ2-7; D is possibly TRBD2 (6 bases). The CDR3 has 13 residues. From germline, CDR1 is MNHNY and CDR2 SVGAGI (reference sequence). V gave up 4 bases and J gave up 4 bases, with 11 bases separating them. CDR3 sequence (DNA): TGTGCCAGCAGTTGGGACGGGACTTACGAGCAGTACTTC. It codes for CASSWDGTYEQYF.